The 16 T cell receptor beta chains in this list originate from one sample, sequenced in a study of T cells in narcolepsy. Method: immunoSEQ multiplex PCR; TCRdb's copy keeps in-frame clones and lacks some. The sample lists about 24,000 clones; 85% were seen once. The sequencing sample was made of memory (CD45RA-) CD4+ T cells from blood. These receptors originate from a human donor in good health.

This chain connects TRBV29-1 to TRBJ2-5; no firm D call. Trimming cost V 3 bases and J 10 bases, with 12 bases left between them. Germline V gene data show CDR1 as SQVTM and CDR2 as ANQGSEA. This CDR3 contains 11 residues. The CDR3: CSVEVIKDQYF. The CDR3 DNA follows: TGCAGCGTTGAGGTTATTAAGGACCAGTACTTC.

This clone was counted a few times. This rearrangement joins TRBV7-2 to TRBJ2-7, with TRBD1 identical over 9 bases. CDR1 and CDR2 from the germline V gene are SGHTA and FQGNSA. The CDR3 spans 14 residues. After removal of 8 bases from V and 3 bases from J, the junction contained 8 bases not matched to a gene. CDR3 protein: CASGRDRANYEQYF. CDR3 nucleotide sequence: TGTGCCAGCGGTCGGGACAGGGCCAACTACGAGCAGTACTTC.

This chain links TRBV6-5 with TRBJ2-3; D is unresolved. The CDR3 has 11 amino acids. In germline, CDR1 is MNHEY, CDR2 SVGAGI. V gave up 4 bases and J gave up 8 bases, with 7 bases separating them. CDR3 amino acids: CASSSAATQYF. CDR3 bases: TGTGCCAGCAGTTCCGCCGCTACGCAGTATTTT.

The V call is TRBV7-9, the J call TRBJ2-5, with 10 nucleotides matching TRBD2. V lost 2 bases and J lost 2; bases outside the gene matches: 2. Germline V gives CDR1 SEHNR, CDR2 FQNEAQ (reference sequence). The CDR3 has 15 amino acids. The CDR3 bases are TGTGCCAGCAGCTTACCTAGCGGGAGACAAGAGACCCAGTACTTC. It is translated as CASSLPSGRQETQYF.

This clone was detected only a few times. The rearrangement joins TRBV19 to TRBJ2-7, with a possible D match to TRBD2 (6 bases). Germline V CDR1 and CDR2: LNHDA, SQIVND (reference sequence). Trimming left V 4 bases short and J 7 bases short, with 17 bases between. The CDR3 length is 14 residues. The CDR3 is CASSTGRDSGEQYF. CDR3 DNA sequence: TGTGCCAGTAGTACCGGCAGGGACTCGGGTGAGCAGTACTTC.

The chain uses TRBV25-1 and TRBJ2-1; 9 bases map to TRBD2. The V segment lost 7 bases and the J segment 6 bases; nucleotides outside the gene matches: 7. Germline loops: CDR1 MGHDK, CDR2 SYGVNS. This CDR3 is 14 amino acids long. The CDR3 protein is CASKSGRKVNEQFF. In nucleotides, the CDR3 is TGTGCCAGCAAAAGCGGGAGGAAAGTCAATGAGCAGTTCTTC. The full variable domain, its missing parts supplied by reference TRBV25-1 and TRBJ2-1, is EADIYQTPRYLVIGTGKKITLECSQTMGHDKMYWYQQDPGMELHLIHYSYGVNSTEKGDLSSESTVSRIRTEHFPLTLESARPSHTSQYLCASKSGRKVNEQFFGPGTRLTVL.

The V and J genes are TRBV19 and TRBJ2-3; 10 bases are a match to TRBD1. The CDR3 has 14 amino acids. The J segment lost 6 bases and the V segment lost 4 bases, leaving 4 bases of the junction unmatched. The germline V gene encodes CDR1 LNHDA and CDR2 SQIVND (reference sequence). The chain's CDR3 is CASSTRTGGDTQYF. The CDR3 DNA reads as TGTGCCAGTAGTACGAGGACAGGGGGTGATACGCAGTATTTT.

The chain combines TRBV28 with TRBJ2-1; TRBD2 agrees at 9 bases. Trimming removed 2 bases from V and 0 bases from J; junction bases left unmatched: 8. Per germline, CDR1 MDHEN and CDR2 SYDVKM. This CDR3 has 18 residues. CDR3 residues: CASSLGGSGRSSYNEQFF. The CDR3 DNA reads TGTGCCAGCAGTTTAGGGGGGAGCGGGAGGAGCTCCTACAATGAGCAGTTCTTC.

J is TRBJ2-7 and V is TRBV15; a weak D match, TRBD2 (5 bases). V was cut by 1 base and J by 0 bases, with 19 bases left in between. The germline V gene has CDR1 LNHNV and CDR2 YYDKDF (reference sequence). The length of the CDR3 is 18 residues. CDR3 nucleotides: TGTGCCACCAGCAGAGGGTCGCTAACTAGTGACGGCTCCTACGAGCAGTACTTC. This encodes CATSRGSLTSDGSYEQYF. The variable domain in full, with the rest retrieved from reference TRBV15 and TRBJ2-7, is DAMVIQNPRYQVTQFGKPVTLSCSQTLNHNVMYWYQQKSSQAPKLLFHYYDKDFNNEADTPDNFQSRRPNTSFCFLDIRSPGLGDTAMYLCATSRGSLTSDGSYEQYFGPGTRLTVT.

The rearrangement joins TRBV9 to TRBJ2-6; possibly TRBD2 for D (5 bases). This CDR3 comprises 16 residues. V was shortened by 0 bases and J by 0 bases, with 7 bases between the two germline ends. Germline loops: CDR1 SGDLS, CDR2 YYNGEE. CDR3 protein: CASSVGEGSGANVLTF. Here the CDR3 DNA reads TGTGCCAGCAGCGTAGGAGAGGGCTCTGGGGCCAACGTCCTGACTTTC.

This clone was recorded once. CDR3 nucleotide sequence: TGCGCCAGCAGCTTGGTTAGCGGGAGGGCCGGCGACGAGCAGTACTTC. Its protein product is CASSLVSGRAGDEQYF. This chain uses TRBV5-1 with TRBJ2-7; the match to TRBD2 covers 11 bases. Germline V gives CDR1 SGHRS, CDR2 YFSETQ. The CDR3 loop spans 16 amino acids. V gave up 0 bases and J gave up 5 bases; unmatched junction bases: 7.

This chain connects TRBV15 to TRBJ2-3; D uncertain. Germline V gene data show CDR1 as LNHNV and CDR2 as YYDKDF (reference sequence). The length of the CDR3 is 16 residues. Trimming cost V 1 base and J 0 bases, with 11 bases left between them. The CDR3 protein is CATSRGSHPSTDTQYF. In DNA, the CDR3 is TGTGCCACCAGCAGAGGGTCACACCCTAGCACAGATACGCAGTATTTT.

This rearrangement joins TRBV4-2 to TRBJ1-1; tentatively, D is TRBD1 (5 bases). The germline CDR1 and CDR2 sequences are LGHNA and YNFKEQ. V shed 1 base and J shed 1 base, with 13 bases lying between them. CDR3 length: 16 amino acids. The CDR3 coding sequence is TGTGCCAGCAGCCAAGCTCCGACAGAGCCGAACACTGAAGCTTTCTTT. It encodes CASSQAPTEPNTEAFF.

The gene calls are TRBV5-1 and TRBJ2-3; 7 bases are shared with TRBD2. The germline V gene encodes CDR1 SGHRS and CDR2 YFSETQ. Germline trimming cut 0 bases from V and 3 bases from J; bases unmatched to any gene: 4. The CDR3 runs to 15 residues. The CDR3 nucleotides are TGCGCCAGCAGCTTGGCCCGGGACTATACAGATACGCAGTATTTT. Protein sequence: CASSLARDYTDTQYF.

V and J are TRBV11-2 and TRBJ2-2; 13 nucleotides align to TRBD2. Germline lookup yields CDR1 SGHAT and CDR2 FQNNGV. V lost 6 bases, J lost 5 bases, and 12 bases stayed unmatched. The CDR3 is 18 amino acids. DNA for the CDR3: TGTGCCAGCAGAGAGGGGACTAGCGGGGTCGGAGGGACCGGGGAGCTGTTTTTT. It specifies CASREGTSGVGGTGELFF.

This chain joins TRBV5-6 and TRBJ2-7; D not certain. The V gene lost 1 base and the J gene lost 6 bases, with 5 bases spanning the gap. The CDR3 is 11 amino acids. Germline lookup yields CDR1 SGHDT and CDR2 YYEEEE. Written as DNA, the CDR3 is TGTGCCAGCAGCTTGATCGGCGAGCAGTACTTC. This encodes CASSLIGEQYF.